This passage covers 10 T cell receptor beta chains from one sample sequenced in a study of T cells in localized non-small cell lung cancer. Produced via immunoSEQ multiplex PCR; TCRdb's table is partial and in-frame only. In the table there are around 2,300 clones, over 25% of which are singletons. Source: lung tumor tissue, taken before any cancer treatment. The receptor set was obtained from a man between 40 and 69 years old with stage III squamous cell lung carcinoma.

The chain joins TRBV19 to TRBJ1-1; perhaps TRBD1 as D (6 bases). The CDR3 is made up of 16 amino acids. V was cut by 5 bases and J by 3 bases, with 19 bases left in between. Per the germline V gene, CDR1 is LNHDA and CDR2 is SQIVND (reference sequence). The CDR3 sequence: CASSAYRVTLDTEAFF. The CDR3 bases are TGTGCCAGTAGTGCCTACAGGGTGACTTTGGACACTGAAGCTTTCTTT.

This clone was recorded a few times. V is TRBV6-8 and J is TRBJ2-1; the match to TRBD2 covers 7 bases. With V trimmed by 5 bases and J by 5 bases, 6 bases remained unmatched. Germline V CDR1 and CDR2: MNHGY, SAAAGT. This CDR3 spans 14 amino acids. The CDR3 coding sequence is TGTGCCAGCAGTCCGGGACTATACGACAATGAGCAGTTCTTC. Encoded protein: CASSPGLYDNEQFF.

This clone is termed medium-sized (0.01 to 0.1%). This chain links TRBV6-8 with TRBJ2-2; a weak D match, TRBD1 (5 bases). Per germline, CDR1 MNHGY and CDR2 SAAAGT. Trimming took off 2 bases at V and 6 bases at J, with 16 bases between the two ends. The CDR3 runs to 16 residues. Here the CDR3 reads CASSYASGAPPGELFF. For the CDR3, the DNA is TGTGCCAGCAGTTACGCGTCTGGGGCCCCCCCCGGGGAGCTGTTTTTT.

This chain uses TRBV18 with TRBJ2-2; 7 bases are a match to TRBD2. Germline CDR1 is KGHSH and CDR2 is LQKENI. The CDR3 spans 15 residues. The V and J ends lost 0 bases and 8 bases, in that order; junction bases with no gene match: 6. CDR3 bases: TGTGCCAGCTCACCACCGATACGGGAGGCTGGGGAGCTGTTTTTT. It is translated as CASSPPIREAGELFF. Variable domain in full (rest from reference TRBV18 and TRBJ2-2): NAGVMQNPRHLVRRRGQEARLRCSPMKGHSHVYWYRQLPEEGLKFMVYLQKENIIDESGMPKERFSAEFPKEGPSILRIQQVVRGDSAAYFCASSPPIREAGELFFGEGSRLTVL.

The V gene is TRBV29-1, the J gene TRBJ2-7; D possibly uses TRBD1 or TRBD2 (6 bases each). The germline V and J ends were trimmed by 5 bases and 0 bases, with 17 bases remaining between them. Germline assignment: CDR1 SQVTM and CDR2 ANQGSEA. This CDR3 is 15 amino acids long. This chain's CDR3 is CSVQGGQVGSYEQYF. The CDR3 bases are TGCAGCGTTCAAGGGGGGCAGGTAGGCTCCTACGAGCAGTACTTC.

The sample holds a few counts of this clone. The V and J genes are TRBV14 and TRBJ1-1, with a tentative D call TRBD1 (5 bases). Trimming stripped 5 bases from V and 8 bases from J, with 12 bases between. Per the germline V gene, CDR1 is SGHDN and CDR2 is FVKESK. The CDR3 consists of 12 residues. The CDR3 loop is CASSADRVEAFF. Written as DNA, the CDR3 is TGTGCCAGCAGCGCAGACAGAGTAGAAGCTTTCTTT.

This clone has only a few counts. This sequence joins TRBV6-8 and TRBJ1-1; D perhaps matches TRBD1 (5 bases). This CDR3 comprises 15 residues. Germline CDR1 and CDR2: MNHGY and SAAAGT. The germline V and J ends were trimmed by 6 bases and 2 bases, with 16 bases remaining between them. CDR3 bases: TGTGCCAGCAGCATTCAAGGGACCTTCAACACTGAAGCTTTCTTT. This codes for CASSIQGTFNTEAFF.

In this sample, this clone turned up a few times. CDR3 residues: CASSEGISGNTIYF. DNA of the CDR3: TGTGCCAGCAGTGAAGGGATCTCTGGAAACACCATATATTTT. V and J are TRBV6-1 and TRBJ1-3, with D unresolved. The CDR3 is 14 amino acids. With 1 base removed from V and 0 bases from J, the gap between germline ends came to 4 bases. Germline lookup yields CDR1 MNHNS and CDR2 SASEGT.

The V call is TRBV6-8, the J call TRBJ1-5; 9 nucleotides line up with TRBD1. Trimming took 5 bases from V and 0 from J; bases not matched to a gene: 2. Germline V gene lookup returns CDR1 MNHGY and CDR2 SAAAGT. The CDR3 is made up of 15 amino acids. The CDR3 here is CASSPTGGSNQPQHF. CDR3 sequence (DNA): TGTGCCAGCAGTCCGACAGGGGGTAGCAATCAGCCCCAGCATTTT.

This clone showed up just a few times. The chain joins TRBV29-1 to TRBJ1-2; D gene uncertain. Germline CDR1 and CDR2: SQVTM and ANQGSEA. V was trimmed by 4 bases and J by 5 bases, leaving 14 bases between them. This CDR3 has 13 amino acids. CDR3 coding DNA: TGCAGCGTTGCTGAGCGTTCCCTTTATGGCTACACCTTC. Translation: CSVAERSLYGYTF.